Listed below are T cell receptor beta chains from one sample, sequenced in a study of cytomegalovirus exposure and HLA in healthy donors. Clones were sequenced by immunoSEQ multiplex PCR, and TCRdb holds only the in-frame ones, with some missing. The sample contains around 150,000 clones, 90% to 97% of which appear only once. Sequencing was performed on PBMCs. The receptors were sampled from a woman aged 18-29 years in good health and CMV-seronegative. Both conserved end residues are part of each CDR3. The size of a clone is reported for some rows only, either as once, few or many, or as a class for expanded clones.

clone_size: -; v_call: TRBV11-2; cdr3_aa: CASSNDRGDTQYF
clone_size: -; v_call: TRBV6-5; cdr3_aa: CASTTGTGNQPQHF
clone_size: -; v_call: TRBV7-2; cdr3_aa: CASLSGMRGGSTDTQYF
clone_size: -; v_call: TRBV4-2; cdr3_aa: CASSRSRRLAGGTDTQYF
clone_size: -; v_call: TRBV7-9; cdr3_aa: CASSRDRGGTEAFF
clone_size: once; v_call: TRBV5-1; cdr3_aa: CASSLRLQGGQETQYF
clone_size: -; v_call: TRBV7-8; cdr3_aa: CASSVLASADTQYF
clone_size: -; v_call: TRBV6-1; cdr3_aa: CASSENREETQYF
clone_size: -; v_call: TRBV7-7; cdr3_aa: CASSLGGAGGPTDTQYF
clone_size: -; v_call: TRBV4-2; cdr3_aa: CASSQDPRNTEAFF
clone_size: -; v_call: TRBV30; cdr3_aa: CAWKREYMNTEAFF
clone_size: -; v_call: TRBV19; cdr3_aa: CASSMAGNYEQYF
clone_size: -; v_call: TRBV7-2; cdr3_aa: CASSPTQKALREAFF
clone_size: -; v_call: TRBV4-3; cdr3_aa: CASSQERNRGQGYTF
clone_size: -; v_call: TRBV7-6; cdr3_aa: CASSLLIFRTGTSGGAKNIQYF
clone_size: -; v_call: TRBV18; cdr3_aa: CASSPTGGSGNTIYF
clone_size: -; v_call: TRBV7-2; cdr3_aa: CASSLGQPNTEAFF
clone_size: -; v_call: TRBV5-1; cdr3_aa: CASSVGASGNTIYF
clone_size: -; v_call: TRBV4-3; cdr3_aa: CASSQEAGTGIPGGYTF
clone_size: -; v_call: TRBV7-9; cdr3_aa: CASSFQGGVNSPLHF
clone_size: -; v_call: TRBV9; cdr3_aa: CASSVGGGPSTDTQYF
clone_size: -; v_call: TRBV13; cdr3_aa: CASSLGTGSGSPLHF
clone_size: -; v_call: TRBV4-1; cdr3_aa: CASSQDPGGIYEQYF
clone_size: -; v_call: TRBV7-6; cdr3_aa: CASSEAVAGELFF
clone_size: once; v_call: TRBV29-1; cdr3_aa: CSVGARGQGAYEQYF
clone_size: -; v_call: TRBV7-2; cdr3_aa: CASSFNRGRTNYGYTF
clone_size: once; v_call: TRBV11-3; cdr3_aa: CASSYSGGRGTDTQYF
clone_size: -; v_call: TRBV4-2; cdr3_aa: CASSQDTGTGGEKLFF
clone_size: -; v_call: TRBV27; cdr3_aa: CASSLLGLAGGQYEQYF
clone_size: -; v_call: TRBV7-9; cdr3_aa: CATDSAHTEAFF
clone_size: -; v_call: TRBV4-1; cdr3_aa: CASSQDQTGAYNSPLHF
clone_size: -; v_call: TRBV12-2; cdr3_aa: CASRPGQVGVYEQYF
clone_size: -; v_call: TRBV9; cdr3_aa: CASSRGSSNEKLFF
clone_size: -; v_call: TRBV19; cdr3_aa: CASSIDAGNEQFF
clone_size: -; v_call: TRBV7-8; cdr3_aa: CASSFSQQGNTEAFF
clone_size: -; v_call: TRBV19; cdr3_aa: CASSARQGNTEAFF
clone_size: -; v_call: TRBV5-1; cdr3_aa: CASSLEPGRTEAFF
clone_size: -; v_call: TRBV7-2; cdr3_aa: CASSILAGGSLEQYF
clone_size: -; v_call: TRBV2; cdr3_aa: CASRLDRGGSNQPQHF
clone_size: once; v_call: TRBV6-5; cdr3_aa: CASSYSTGMNEKLFF
clone_size: -; v_call: TRBV9; cdr3_aa: CASSVAAGGQPQHF
clone_size: few; v_call: TRBV19; cdr3_aa: CASSAGQGAYSNQPQHF
clone_size: -; v_call: TRBV27; cdr3_aa: CASRQGAVNEQYF
clone_size: -; v_call: TRBV7-2; cdr3_aa: CASSLDGPPGEQYF